What follows are 17 T cell receptor beta chains derived from one specimen sequenced in a study of blood T cell repertoires in COVID-19. TCRdb keeps only in-frame clones here, not all; method: immunoSEQ multiplex PCR. The sample includes around 270,000 clones, about 89% of them seen just once. The sample was peripheral blood. The receptors shown here come from a man aged 40-49 years with acute or convalescent COVID-19.

CDR3 DNA: TGTGCCAGCAGTTACTCGTGGGGGGATGGCTACACCTTC. Amino acids: CASSYSWGDGYTF. The gene calls are TRBV6-5 and TRBJ1-2; D might be TRBD1 (5 bases). This CDR3 is 13 amino acids long. The germline V gene has CDR1 MNHEY and CDR2 SVGAGI. Trimming left V 0 bases short and J 6 bases short, with 8 bases between.

The chain couples TRBV5-1 to TRBJ2-7, with TRBD1 identical over 10 bases. The trim removed 5 bases at V and 2 bases at J, leaving 4 bases unmatched. This CDR3 spans 14 amino acids. Per the germline V gene, CDR1 is SGHRS and CDR2 is YFSETQ. CDR3 coding DNA: TGCGCCAGCAGTTGGGGACAGGGGACCTACGAGCAGTACTTC. Translated: CASSWGQGTYEQYF.

The gene calls are TRBV11-2 and TRBJ1-1, with D possibly matching TRBD1 (5 bases). The V gene lost 8 bases and the J gene lost 3 bases, with 13 bases spanning the gap. The CDR3 length is 13 residues. Germline CDR1 reads SGHAT; CDR2 reads FQNNGV. This CDR3 reads CASWGVLDTEAFF. The CDR3 DNA is TGTGCCAGCTGGGGGGTATTGGACACTGAAGCTTTCTTT.

The chain links TRBV21-1 to TRBJ1-3; TRBD1 was called by the table and not checked on the DNA. TRBV21-1 is reported as a pseudogene. The CDR3 spans 15 residues. Here the CDR3 reads CASSKGTSQGNTIYF. The DNA for the CDR3 is TGTGCCAGCAGCAAAGGAACATCTCAGGGAAACACCATATATTTT.

This clone appeared once. The chain has TRBV7-9 and TRBJ1-2, with D unclear. V was pared by 5 bases and J by 3 bases, with 7 bases between. The CDR3 runs 12 residues. The germline CDR1 and CDR2 sequences are SEHNR and FQNEAQ (reference sequence). CDR3 DNA sequence: TGTGCCAGCAGCCGGGTGGACTATGGCTACACCTTC. Translating it yields CASSRVDYGYTF.

This sequence joins TRBV9 and TRBJ2-7, with 9 bases matching TRBD1. The trim removed 3 bases at V and 2 bases at J, leaving 6 bases unmatched. The CDR3 runs to 15 residues. CDR1 SGDLS and CDR2 YYNGEE come from the germline V gene. The CDR3 loop is CASSAGTGPAYEQYF. The DNA for the CDR3 is TGTGCCAGCAGCGCCGGGACAGGGCCGGCCTACGAGCAGTACTTC.

This clone was detected once. The J gene is TRBJ2-7, the V gene TRBV19; the D gene is possibly TRBD1 (6 bases). The V end lost 9 bases, the J end lost 0 bases, and 18 bases lay between the germline ends. Germline assignment: CDR1 LNHDA and CDR2 SQIVND (reference sequence). The CDR3 spans 15 residues. The CDR3 loop is CASDRLLHFSYEQYF. CDR3 DNA: TGTGCCAGCGACAGGCTACTGCACTTCTCCTACGAGCAGTACTTC.

The chain employs TRBV5-8 and TRBJ2-4; D is possibly TRBD1 (5 bases). There are 14 residues in the CDR3. Trimming took off 4 bases at V and 7 bases at J, with 15 bases between the two ends. Germline lookup yields CDR1 SGHTS and CDR2 YDEGEE. CDR3 sequence (DNA): TGTGCCAGCAGCCGACTTCAGGGCTCGAACATTCAGTACTTC. Its translation: CASSRLQGSNIQYF. The complete variable domain, with remaining parts taken from reference TRBV5-8 and TRBJ2-4, reads EAGVTQSPTHLIKTRGQQATLRCSPISGHTSVYWYQQALGLGLQFLLWYDEGEERNRGNFPPRFSGRQFPNYSSELNVNALELEDSALYLCASSRLQGSNIQYFGAGTRLSVL.

The rearrangement uses TRBV24-1 and TRBJ2-1; 7 bases are shared with TRBD2. The CDR3 covers 14 residues. The J segment lost 8 bases and the V segment lost 5 bases, leaving 8 bases of the junction unmatched. Germline values: CDR1 KGHDR, CDR2 SFDVKD. The CDR3 here is CATSALPGGYEQFF. Written as DNA, the CDR3 is TGTGCCACCAGTGCCCTTCCCGGGGGGTATGAGCAGTTCTTC.

The V gene is TRBV2, the J gene TRBJ2-7; the D gene is possibly TRBD1 (5 bases). Germline V gene sequence: CDR1 SNHLY, CDR2 FYNNEI. The V end was cut by 5 bases, the J end by 4 bases, with 9 bases between. This CDR3 has 12 residues. Here the CDR3 reads CASSLQVYEQYF. DNA for the CDR3: TGTGCCAGCAGTTTACAGGTTTACGAGCAGTACTTC.

This chain links TRBV7-9 with TRBJ2-3; 8 bases align to TRBD2. This CDR3 comprises 13 residues. V lost 4 bases, J lost 4 bases, and 1 base stayed unmatched. Looked up from germline, CDR1 is SEHNR and CDR2 is FQNEAQ (reference sequence). In DNA form, the CDR3 reads TGTGCCAGCAGCTCGGGAGGGCCAGATACGCAGTATTTT. Protein product: CASSSGGPDTQYF.

The chain couples TRBV6-2 or TRBV6-3 to TRBJ2-7; TRBD1 is a possible D gene (5 bases). The CDR3 contains 12 residues. The V end was cut by 5 bases, the J end by 4 bases, with 9 bases between. CDR1 and CDR2 from the germline V gene are MNHEY and SVGEGT. The CDR3, as DNA: TGTGCCAGCAGTCAGCAGGGTTACGAGCAGTACTTC. Its protein product is CASSQQGYEQYF.

CDR3 protein: CAWTRLMNTEAFF. For the CDR3, the DNA is TGTGCCTGGACCCGACTGATGAACACTGAAGCTTTCTTT. The chain combines TRBV30 with TRBJ1-1; D is unclear. Trimming took 4 bases from V and 0 from J, leaving 9 bases between them. CDR3 length: 13 residues. CDR1 and CDR2 from the germline V gene are GTSNPN and SVGIG (reference sequence).

This chain connects TRBV11-3 to TRBJ2-1, with 10 bases fitting TRBD2. The CDR3 has 17 residues. The V segment lost 5 bases and the J segment 6 bases; nucleotides outside the gene matches: 13. The germline gives CDR1 SGHNT, CDR2 YENEEA. The CDR3 sequence: CASSLARGSGGANEQFF. The CDR3 DNA sequence: TGTGCCAGCAGCCTTGCTCGGGGGAGCGGGGGGGCCAATGAGCAGTTCTTC.

The CDR3 reads CATGIRSGTKNTEAFF. The CDR3 DNA reads TGTGCCACCGGGATACGCTCCGGGACTAAAAACACTGAAGCTTTCTTT. The rearrangement joins TRBV15 to TRBJ1-1, with D possibly matching TRBD1 (5 bases). Germline CDR1 LNHNV, CDR2 YYDKDF (reference sequence). The CDR3 totals 16 residues. Deletions cut 8 bases from V and 2 bases from J, with 21 bases between.

This clone was observed a single time. CDR3 DNA: TGTGCCAGCAGTGAAGGGCTGGCTGCTCGGTACTTC. Translating gives CASSEGLAARYF. The gene calls are TRBV2 and TRBJ2-4, with D hard to call. The germline V and J ends were trimmed by 1 base and 15 bases, with 13 bases remaining between them. Germline V gene sequence: CDR1 SNHLY, CDR2 FYNNEI. CDR3 size: 12 residues.

The V gene is TRBV5-6, the J gene TRBJ1-4; maybe TRBD1 (6 bases). The germline V gene has CDR1 SGHDT and CDR2 YYEEEE. V gave up 3 bases and J gave up 6 bases, with 9 bases separating them. The CDR3 spans 13 residues. This CDR3 reads CASSYNRDEKLFF. As DNA, the CDR3 is TGTGCCAGCAGCTATAACAGGGATGAAAAACTGTTTTTT.